The clone carrying this TCR beta chain showed up many times. These data originate in a study of T cells in Graves' hyperthyroidism and ophthalmopathy. Overall study: Sampling of peripheral blood happened at initial diagnosis, prior to any treatment.

This CDR3 is built from 16 residues. J gave up 3 bases and V 6 bases, and 7 bases lay outside the gene matches. Germline assignment: CDR1 MDHEN and CDR2 SYDVKM. Hyperthyroidism patients were newly diagnosed, had disease duration under 2 months, and were aged 18 to 65 years. Amplified regions were TCR beta CDR3 sequences from RNA transcripts. Initially, a first-round RT-PCR of the TCR CDR3 employed the HTBI primer set. TCRdb processed the multiplex PCR reads anew with MiXCR; each CDR3 protein has one entry. The sample lists some 620,000 distinct CDR3 sequences; about 17% were seen once. This clonotype was obtained from a woman in her twenties or thirties with Graves' hyperthyroidism. This rearrangement joins TRBV28 to TRBJ2-1; 11 bases match TRBD2. Specimen: blood. CDR3 DNA sequence: TGTGCCAGCAGGCCGCCACTAGCGGGAGACTACAATGAGCAGTTCTTC. Protein sequence: CASRPPLAGDYNEQFF.